What follows are 3 T cell receptor beta chains derived from one specimen sequenced in a study of technical replicates of blood from a handful of donors. This table comes from immunoSEQ multiplex PCR, and its TCRdb copy is limited to in-frame clones, with some not included. The sample contains roughly 62,000 clones, roughly 94% of which appear only once. Sequencing was performed on PBMCs. All receptors derive from a human donor in good health. Some clones in this sample may be carry-over from other donors' samples.

This clone turned up a few times. The gene calls are TRBV5-1 and TRBJ1-2; 7 bases fit TRBD1. V dropped 4 bases and J dropped 6; count of bases not matched to a gene: 9. The CDR3 is 14 amino acids. Germline CDR1 is SGHRS and CDR2 is YFSETQ. CDR3 in amino acids: CASSAWTGGNGYTF. CDR3 nucleotides: TGCGCCAGCAGCGCCTGGACAGGAGGAAATGGCTACACCTTC.

The V gene is TRBV30, the J gene TRBJ1-5, with D unclear. The CDR3 runs to 13 residues. Germline-derived CDR1 and CDR2 are GTSNPN and SVGIG (reference sequence). V was cut by 0 bases and J by 4 bases, with 7 bases left in between. CDR3 amino acids: CAWSVRRNQPQHF. DNA of the CDR3: TGTGCCTGGAGTGTGAGGAGAAATCAGCCCCAGCATTTT.

The chain combines TRBV29-1 with TRBJ1-1; D call uncertain. With 6 bases removed from V and 0 bases from J, the gap between germline ends came to 20 bases. The CDR3 loop spans 16 amino acids. In germline, CDR1 is SQVTM, CDR2 ANQGSEA. The CDR3 sequence is CSVLAGTQRMNTEAFF. The CDR3 DNA is TGCAGCGTCCTAGCGGGTACACAGCGAATGAACACTGAAGCTTTCTTT.